A single sample gave rise to the 19 T cell receptor beta chains below, sequenced in a study of blood T cell repertoires in COVID-19 (dated by TCRdb to the early 2020s). Libraries were prepared through the immunoSEQ multiplex PCR assay. Held by TCRdb, this immuneACCESS table contains in-frame sequences only and omits some clones. Under half of the omission traces to an unresolved V gene where checked; the cause of the rest is unknown. The sample includes approximately 170,000 clones, with approximately 85% observed a single time. Clones ranked in the top ten supply less than 8% of the sample. The sequencing input was peripheral blood. Receptor source: a man older than 75 with COVID-19, enrolled during active disease.

This clone was counted only a few times. CDR3 residues: CASSYGLNTGELFF. DNA for the CDR3: TGTGCCAGCAGTTACGGACTCAACACCGGGGAGCTGTTTTTT. The chain couples TRBV6-5 to TRBJ2-2, with D possibly being TRBD2 (5 bases). The germline gives CDR1 MNHEY, CDR2 SVGAGI. CDR3 length equals 14 residues. With 2 bases removed from V and 2 bases from J, the gap between germline ends came to 6 bases.

A single count supports this clone. The rearrangement joins TRBV6-6 to TRBJ2-7, with a tentative D call TRBD1 (6 bases). Germline CDR1 reads MNHNY; CDR2 reads SVGAGI (reference sequence). V lost 4 bases to trimming and J lost 5 bases, with 15 bases between them. The CDR3 consists of 14 residues. The CDR3 loop reads CASSSRQVPHEQYF. DNA for the CDR3: TGTGCCAGCAGTTCCCGACAGGTACCCCACGAGCAGTACTTC.

This chain joins TRBV5-1 and TRBJ1-6; 9 bases map to TRBD1. The germline V gene encodes CDR1 SGHRS and CDR2 YFSETQ. The junction had 4 bases not matched to a gene; V was cut back by 4 bases and J by 5 bases. CDR3 length: 15 residues. The CDR3 region has the DNA TGCGCCAGCAGCGTGGACAGGGGAGATAATTCACCCCTCCACTTT. It specifies CASSVDRGDNSPLHF.

The chain is built from TRBV6-5 and TRBJ1-4; D is unclear. V was trimmed by 7 bases and J by 4 bases, leaving 10 bases between them. The germline V gene has CDR1 MNHEY and CDR2 SVGAGI. The CDR3 is made up of 13 amino acids. CDR3 residues: CASTQNSNEKLFF. Here the CDR3 DNA reads TGTGCCAGCACCCAAAACAGTAATGAAAAACTGTTTTTT.

This chain links TRBV5-1 with TRBJ1-5; 9 positions match TRBD1. This CDR3 contains 15 residues. CDR1 SGHRS and CDR2 YFSETQ come from the germline V gene. The trim removed 2 bases at V and 7 bases at J, leaving 7 bases unmatched. This chain's CDR3 is CASSFGTGLGQPQHF. CDR3 sequence (DNA): TGCGCCAGCAGCTTCGGGACAGGGCTCGGACAGCCCCAGCATTTT.

The chain combines TRBV3-1 (or the pseudogene TRBV3-2) with TRBJ1-1; 7 positions agree with TRBD1. CDR3 length: 15 amino acids. The J segment lost 8 bases and the V segment lost 3 bases, leaving 12 bases of the junction unmatched. From germline, CDR1 is LGHDT and CDR2 YNNKEL (reference sequence). As DNA, the CDR3 is TGTGCCAGCAGCCATGAAAGGTTAGGGACAGACGAAGCTTTCTTT. Translation: CASSHERLGTDEAFF.

This sequence joins TRBV5-1 and TRBJ2-2; D gene unclear. Germline V gives CDR1 SGHRS, CDR2 YFSETQ. The CDR3 length is 13 residues. V lost 0 bases and J lost 7, with 7 bases in between. The CDR3 reads CASSLERYGELFF. CDR3 sequence (DNA): TGCGCCAGCAGCTTGGAACGGTACGGGGAGCTGTTTTTT.

This sequence joins TRBV19 and TRBJ1-6; weak D call: TRBD1 (5 bases). CDR3 length: 14 residues. Germline V lookup: CDR1 LNHDA, CDR2 SQIVND (reference sequence). Trimming cost V 3 bases and J 7 bases, with 10 bases left between them. CDR3 DNA sequence: TGTGCCAGTAGTATGGGACTCTTCAATTCACCCCTCCACTTT. Translation gives CASSMGLFNSPLHF. The full variable domain, its missing parts supplied by reference TRBV19 and TRBJ1-6, is DGGITQSPKYLFRKEGQNVTLSCEQNLNHDAMYWYRQDPGQGLRLIYYSQIVNDFQKGDIAEGYSVSREKKESFPLTVTSAQKNPTAFYLCASSMGLFNSPLHFGNGTRLTVT.

The chain joins TRBV28 to TRBJ1-1; D unresolved. The V end lost 2 bases, the J end lost 0 bases, and 10 bases lay between the germline ends. Germline V lookup: CDR1 MDHEN, CDR2 SYDVKM. CDR3 length: 15 amino acids. In DNA, the CDR3 is TGTGCCAGCAGTTTAAGAGGGCAGGTGAACACTGAAGCTTTCTTT. Its protein product is CASSLRGQVNTEAFF.

V gene TRBV6-2 or TRBV6-3 combines with J gene TRBJ2-7, with D perhaps matching TRBD2 (5 bases). Germline V CDR1 and CDR2: MNHEY, SVGEGT. V dropped 0 bases and J dropped 3 bases, with 15 bases sitting between them. The CDR3 runs 16 residues. CDR3 sequence: CASSYSIGVQHYEQYF. Written as DNA, the CDR3 is TGTGCCAGCAGTTACTCGATCGGGGTACAACACTACGAGCAGTACTTC.

The chain recombines TRBV10-3 with TRBJ2-1, with D perhaps matching TRBD2 (6 bases). Germline V gene data show CDR1 as ENHRY and CDR2 as SYGVKD. The CDR3 sequence is 13 residues long. Deletions cut 4 bases from V and 7 bases from J, with 11 bases between. The CDR3 bases are TGTGCCATCAGTGTAGGGACTCGAAATGAGCAGTTCTTC. Amino acids: CAISVGTRNEQFF.

The V call is TRBV2, the J call TRBJ2-5; a possible D gene is TRBD1 (6 bases). Germline assignment: CDR1 SNHLY and CDR2 FYNNEI. The V end lost 7 bases, the J end lost 7 bases, and 16 bases lay between the germline ends. The CDR3 spans 13 residues. CDR3 nucleotides: TGTGCCAGCAAGTTGGGGGAAGGGGGGACCCAGTACTTC. This translates into CASKLGEGGTQYF.

The chain is built from TRBV9 and TRBJ2-7; 8 bases agree with TRBD1. The CDR3 covers 17 residues. Germline V CDR1 and CDR2: SGDLS, YYNGEE. The junction had 12 bases not matched to a gene; V was cut back by 3 bases and J by 1 base. CDR3: CASSASTGQGRSYEQYF. In DNA form, the CDR3 reads TGTGCCAGCAGCGCCTCAACAGGACAGGGACGATCCTACGAGCAGTACTTC.

The rearrangement links TRBV5-6 to TRBJ1-2; 9 bases align to TRBD1. V lost 5 bases, J lost 8 bases, and 10 bases stayed unmatched. Per germline, CDR1 SGHDT and CDR2 YYEEEE. This CDR3 contains 14 residues. The CDR3, as DNA: TGTGCCAGCAGTCCGGACAGGGGCTTGAGAGGCTACACCTTC. Protein product: CASSPDRGLRGYTF.

V is TRBV19 and J is TRBJ1-2, with TRBD1 matching over 9 bases. V dropped 5 bases and J dropped 3; count of bases not matched to a gene: 4. The CDR3 extends over 14 amino acids. CDR1 and CDR2 from the germline V gene are LNHDA and SQIVND (reference sequence). The CDR3 is CASSGWTGDYGYTF. Here the CDR3 DNA reads TGTGCCAGTAGTGGATGGACAGGGGACTATGGCTACACCTTC.

The chain recombines TRBV15 with TRBJ1-2; maybe TRBD1 (5 bases). This CDR3 is built from 14 residues. Per the germline V gene, CDR1 is LNHNV and CDR2 is YYDKDF (reference sequence). The V end was cut by 4 bases, the J end by 8 bases, with 17 bases between. CDR3 protein: CATSTPARGVGYTF. The CDR3 DNA is TGTGCCACCAGCACTCCGGCGCGGGGGGTCGGCTACACCTTC.

As to this clone: This sample also contains other DNA sequences that code for the same CDR3. The chain recombines TRBV5-1 with TRBJ1-5; 7 positions agree with TRBD1. The germline CDR1 and CDR2 sequences are SGHRS and YFSETQ. The length of the CDR3 is 15 residues. After removal of 0 bases from V and 2 bases from J, the junction contained 2 bases not matched to a gene. The CDR3 DNA is TGCGCCAGCAGCTTGGATGGACAGGGCAATCAGCCCCAGCATTTT. It specifies CASSLDGQGNQPQHF. Based on the CDR3 plus reference TRBV5-1 and TRBJ1-5, the full variable domain is KAGVTQTPRYLIKTRGQQVTLSCSPISGHRSVSWYQQTPGQGLQFLFEYFSETQRNKGNFPGRFSGRQFSNSRSEMNVSTLELGDSALYLCASSLDGQGNQPQHFGDGTRLSIL.

The rearrangement links TRBV9 to TRBJ2-2, with TRBD2 identical over 9 bases. The CDR3 extends over 16 amino acids. Germline CDR1 reads SGDLS; CDR2 reads YYNGEE. The junction had 7 bases not matched to a gene; V was cut back by 1 base and J by 6 bases. The DNA of the CDR3 is TGTGCCAGCAGCGTATACGGCGGGGGGGCCCCCGGGGAGCTGTTTTTT. Its translation is CASSVYGGGAPGELFF.

The chain joins TRBV27 to TRBJ2-7; 8 nucleotides match TRBD2. V was clipped by 2 bases and J by 0 bases; unmatched bases: 6. Germline V gene data show CDR1 as MNHEY and CDR2 as SMNVEV (reference sequence). There are 16 residues in the CDR3. The CDR3 here is CASSLNGGTSSYEQYF. CDR3 nucleotide sequence: TGTGCCAGCAGTTTAAACGGGGGGACTAGCTCCTACGAGCAGTACTTC.